Presented here are 30 T cell receptor beta chains from one specimen sequenced in a study of blood T cell repertoires in COVID-19. The repertoire was sequenced with immunoSEQ multiplex PCR; TCRdb's copy has only in-frame clones and lacks some. The sample has over 250,000 clones, about nine tenths seen once. Sequencing used peripheral blood. The receptors stem from a woman aged 55 to 70 with acute or convalescent COVID-19.

About this clone itself: The same CDR3 can be traced to other DNA sequences in this sample. The genes are TRBV29-1 and TRBJ1-3, with a tentative D call TRBD1 (5 bases). CDR1 SQVTM and CDR2 ANQGSEA come from the germline V gene. V lost 2 bases to trimming and J lost 0 bases, with 5 bases between them. The CDR3 runs to 13 residues. The CDR3 nucleotides read TGCAGCGTTGAACAGGGCTCTGGAAACACCATATATTTT. Its translation: CSVEQGSGNTIYF. The full variable domain, completed using reference TRBV29-1 and TRBJ1-3, is SAVISQKPSRDICQRGTSLTIQCQVDSQVTMMFWYRQQPGQSLTLIATANQGSEATYESGFVIDKFPISRPNLTFSTLTVSNMSPEDSSIYLCSVEQGSGNTIYFGEGSWLTVV.

The rearrangement joins TRBV2 to TRBJ1-1; 8 bases match TRBD1. V was clipped by 6 bases and J by 4 bases; unmatched bases: 4. CDR1 is SNHLY, CDR2 FYNNEI, per germline. CDR3 length: 13 residues. The CDR3 sequence is CASRLDRATEAFF. The DNA of the CDR3 is TGTGCCAGCAGGCTGGACAGGGCCACTGAAGCTTTCTTT.

This rearrangement joins TRBV13 to TRBJ1-1; D uncertain. Trimming removed 5 bases at V and 12 bases at J, with 22 bases between. Germline V gives CDR1 PRHDT, CDR2 FYEKMQ (reference sequence). The CDR3 is made up of 14 amino acids. CDR3 region: CASSPQRDGFGTFF. The CDR3 DNA reads TGTGCCAGCAGCCCACAGAGAGACGGATTCGGTACTTTCTTT.

V gene TRBV19 combines with J gene TRBJ2-7, with 7 bases lining up with TRBD1. The germline V gene has CDR1 LNHDA and CDR2 SQIVND (reference sequence). The CDR3 is 15 residues long. The V and J ends lost 7 bases and 6 bases, in that order; junction bases with no gene match: 15. In nucleotides, the CDR3 is TGTGCCAGTACCCCAGGCGTGGACAGGATGGGCGAGCAGTACTTC. Its protein is CASTPGVDRMGEQYF.

The V and J genes are TRBV11-3 and TRBJ2-7; the match to TRBD1 covers 10 bases. Germline CDR1 SGHNT, CDR2 YENEEA. The V and J ends lost 5 bases and 3 bases, in that order; junction bases with no gene match: 10. This CDR3 comprises 16 residues. In DNA, the CDR3 is TGTGCCAGCAGCCACGGGGACAGGGGAAGTGGCTACGAGCAGTACTTC. Its translation is CASSHGDRGSGYEQYF.

This chain connects TRBV25-1 to TRBJ1-2; unclear D gene. Germline assignment: CDR1 MGHDK and CDR2 SYGVNS. V was trimmed by 2 bases and J by 7 bases, leaving 5 bases between them. The CDR3 extends over 11 amino acids. CDR3 sequence: CASSEGFGYTF. The CDR3 DNA sequence: TGTGCCAGCAGTGAAGGCTTTGGCTACACCTTC.

The chain carries TRBV5-1 and TRBJ2-1, with TRBD2 identical over 8 bases. This CDR3 is 14 amino acids long. Germline assignment: CDR1 SGHRS and CDR2 YFSETQ. V shed 4 bases and J 8 bases; nucleotides not matched to a gene: 8. CDR3 amino acids: CASSDSGMGDEQFF. The CDR3 DNA is TGCGCCAGCAGCGATAGCGGGATGGGGGATGAGCAGTTCTTC.

The CDR3 region has the DNA TGTGCCAGCAGCTTAACGGGGACAAACGAGCAGTACTTC. As protein: CASSLTGTNEQYF. The rearrangement uses TRBV7-9 and TRBJ2-7; a possible D gene is TRBD1 (6 bases). CDR1 is SEHNR, CDR2 FQNEAQ, per germline (reference sequence). Trimming removed 2 bases from V and 5 bases from J, with 10 bases in between. This CDR3 region has 13 residues.

The chain has TRBV2 and TRBJ2-7, with 14 bases lining up with TRBD2. The CDR3 covers 16 residues. Germline CDR1 reads SNHLY; CDR2 reads FYNNEI. The V and J ends lost 4 bases and 4 bases, in that order; junction bases with no gene match: 6. CDR3 sequence reads: CASSAVTSGGVYEQYF. The CDR3 nucleotides read TGTGCCAGCAGTGCCGTGACTAGCGGGGGGGTATACGAGCAGTACTTC.

This clone was recorded once. The gene calls are TRBV7-9 and TRBJ2-5, with D perhaps matching TRBD1 (5 bases). The CDR3 is 13 amino acids. The germline V and J ends were trimmed by 0 bases and 4 bases, with 6 bases remaining between them. The germline V gene encodes CDR1 SEHNR and CDR2 FQNEAQ (reference sequence). CDR3 in amino acids: CASSLAQGETQYF. Here the CDR3 DNA reads TGTGCCAGCAGCTTAGCGCAGGGAGAGACCCAGTACTTC.

J is TRBJ1-2 and V is TRBV27, with TRBD1 identical over 7 bases. Germline assignment: CDR1 MNHEY and CDR2 SMNVEV (reference sequence). CDR3 length: 15 residues. V lost 3 bases and J lost 6; bases outside the gene matches: 10. CDR3 sequence reads: CASSFRQGGIHGYTF. The CDR3 DNA reads as TGTGCCAGCAGTTTCAGACAGGGTGGCATCCATGGCTACACCTTC.

This chain connects TRBV29-1 to TRBJ1-1; possible D gene TRBD1, 6 bases. V lost 1 base and J lost 1, with 10 bases in between. Germline V lookup: CDR1 SQVTM, CDR2 ANQGSEA. The CDR3 covers 14 residues. The DNA of the CDR3 is TGCAGCGTTGAAGTGGTCAGGGGGAACACTGAAGCTTTCTTT. It translates to CSVEVVRGNTEAFF. The full variable domain, its missing parts supplied by reference TRBV29-1 and TRBJ1-1, is SAVISQKPSRDICQRGTSLTIQCQVDSQVTMMFWYRQQPGQSLTLIATANQGSEATYESGFVIDKFPISRPNLTFSTLTVSNMSPEDSSIYLCSVEVVRGNTEAFFGQGTRLTVV.

CDR3 sequence reads: CASSYMVSNQPQHF. CDR3 sequence (DNA): TGTGCCAGCAGCTACATGGTTAGCAATCAGCCCCAGCATTTT. The chain employs TRBV7-2 and TRBJ1-5, with D unclear. The CDR3 contains 14 residues. Trimming shortened V by 4 bases and J by 0 bases, and 7 bases separated the two germline ends. Per the germline V gene, CDR1 is SGHTA and CDR2 is FQGNSA.

V gene TRBV7-2 combines with J gene TRBJ1-1, with D perhaps TRBD1 (6 bases). The germline gives CDR1 SGHTA, CDR2 FQGNSA. This CDR3 is 15 amino acids long. V lost 5 bases and J lost 4, with 17 bases in between. CDR3 sequence: CASSPWGGAATEAFF. As DNA, the CDR3 is TGTGCCAGCAGCCCCTGGGGGGGGGCGGCCACTGAAGCTTTCTTT.

This chain joins TRBV19 and TRBJ1-1; 8 nucleotides match TRBD1. With 4 bases clipped from V and 10 bases from J, the junction kept 11 bases outside the gene matches. Germline V gene data show CDR1 as LNHDA and CDR2 as SQIVND (reference sequence). This CDR3 is 14 amino acids long. CDR3 sequence (DNA): TGTGCCAGTAGTACCCTTGACCAGGGGGCAGGAGCTTTCTTT. Amino acids: CASSTLDQGAGAFF.

The J gene is TRBJ2-5, the V gene TRBV4-2; TRBD2 might be the D (6 bases). The CDR3 extends over 12 amino acids. Germline-derived CDR1 and CDR2 are LGHNA and YNFKEQ. Trimming shortened V by 4 bases and J by 5 bases, and 8 bases separated the two germline ends. DNA of the CDR3: TGTGCCAGCAGCCCTAGCGATGAGACCCAGTACTTC. The encoded protein is CASSPSDETQYF.

This clone was detected only once. The chain has TRBV3-1 (or the pseudogene TRBV3-2) and TRBJ2-3, with 12 bases lining up with TRBD1. There are 17 residues in the CDR3. The V gene's germline CDR1 is LGHDT and CDR2 YNNKEL (reference sequence). With 0 bases clipped from V and 5 bases from J, the junction kept 6 bases outside the gene matches. CDR3 bases: TGTGCCAGCAGCCAAGACGGGACAGGGGGCTTGTTAGATACGCAGTATTTT. Its translation is CASSQDGTGGLLDTQYF.

V is TRBV19 and J is TRBJ1-5; 10 bases map to TRBD1. The CDR3 consists of 14 residues. Looked up from germline, CDR1 is LNHDA and CDR2 is SQIVND (reference sequence). V gave up 4 bases and J gave up 7 bases; unmatched junction bases: 4. Here the CDR3 DNA reads TGTGCCAGTAGTACCTGGACAGGGGGGCAGCCCCAGCATTTT. This sequence encodes CASSTWTGGQPQHF.

The DNA for the CDR3 is TGTGCCAGCAGCCAAGAGGGCAGTCTCCGCTCCTACGAGCAGTACTTC. Its translation: CASSQEGSLRSYEQYF. The rearrangement uses TRBV14 and TRBJ2-7; D is uncertain. The CDR3 length is 16 residues. V was clipped by 0 bases and J by 0 bases, with 12 bases between them. Germline V gives CDR1 SGHDN, CDR2 FVKESK.

The V gene is TRBV3-1 (or the pseudogene TRBV3-2), the J gene TRBJ2-3; a weak D match, TRBD2 (5 bases). V was cut by 3 bases and J by 4 bases, with 8 bases left in between. The germline V gene has CDR1 LGHDT and CDR2 YNNKEL (reference sequence). The CDR3 consists of 13 residues. CDR3: CASSQGSADTQYF. CDR3 nucleotide sequence: TGTGCCAGCAGCCAGGGGAGCGCAGATACGCAGTATTTT.

This chain connects TRBV6-4 to TRBJ2-1; 14 bases agree with TRBD2. Germline V gene sequence: CDR1 MRHNA, CDR2 SNTAGT. V dropped 3 bases and J dropped 9; count of bases not matched to a gene: 4. This CDR3 has 15 residues. The DNA for the CDR3 is TGTGCCAGCAGTGAGACTAGCGGGGGGGCAGGTGAGCAGTTCTTC. As protein: CASSETSGGAGEQFF.

This chain connects TRBV21-1 to TRBJ1-6; the table's D call, TRBD1, was not checked against the DNA. TRBV21-1 is termed a pseudogene. The CDR3 runs 15 residues. The CDR3: CASSTRVAYNSPLHF. CDR3 DNA sequence: TGTGCCAGCAGCACCAGGGTGGCCTATAATTCACCCCTCCACTTT.

The CDR3 region is CASSIRTGEQGTAFF. CDR3 coding DNA: TGTGCCAGCAGCATTCGAACAGGAGAACAGGGGACGGCTTTCTTT. This chain uses TRBV7-2 with TRBJ1-1, with 7 bases fitting TRBD1. Trimming at V came to 5 bases and at J to 11 bases, leaving 17 bases not matched to a gene. Germline V gene data show CDR1 as SGHTA and CDR2 as FQGNSA. The CDR3 contains 15 residues.

This sequence joins TRBV6-5 and TRBJ1-1; TRBD1 matches at 8 bases. V gave up 6 bases and J gave up 3 bases; unmatched junction bases: 9. The CDR3 has 15 residues. Germline V gene data show CDR1 as MNHEY and CDR2 as SVGAGI. The CDR3 here is CASSFVTGGDTEAFF. CDR3 sequence (DNA): TGTGCCAGCAGCTTTGTAACAGGGGGGGACACTGAAGCTTTCTTT.

The V call is TRBV28, the J call TRBJ1-2, with D uncertain. The CDR3 length is 15 residues. The V end was cut by 4 bases, the J end by 0 bases, with 12 bases between. The germline V gene has CDR1 MDHEN and CDR2 SYDVKM. The CDR3 sequence is CASSSKEIANYGYTF. The CDR3 nucleotides read TGTGCCAGCAGTTCTAAGGAGATCGCTAACTATGGCTACACCTTC.

The chain couples TRBV3-1 (or the pseudogene TRBV3-2) to TRBJ2-2; D possibly corresponds to TRBD2 (5 bases). This CDR3 contains 15 residues. Trimming removed 1 base at V and 7 bases at J, with 13 bases between. The germline V gene encodes CDR1 LGHDT and CDR2 YNNKEL (reference sequence). The CDR3 loop reads CASSQVGGLIGELFF. CDR3 in DNA: TGTGCCAGCAGCCAAGTTGGCGGGCTGATCGGGGAGCTGTTTTTT.

The rearrangement links TRBV27 to TRBJ2-2, with D maybe TRBD2 (5 bases). CDR1 is MNHEY and CDR2 is SMNVEV in the germline V gene (reference sequence). The CDR3 has 13 residues. Trimming took off 6 bases at V and 6 bases at J, with 11 bases between the two ends. CDR3 DNA sequence: TGTGCCAGCAGACGTATGGGAGCCGGGGAGCTGTTTTTT. Protein product: CASRRMGAGELFF.

The J gene is TRBJ2-7, the V gene TRBV5-1, with D possibly matching TRBD2 (6 bases). Trimming took 1 base from V and 2 from J, leaving 10 bases between them. CDR3 length equals 14 residues. CDR1 and CDR2 (germline): SGHRS, YFSETQ. In nucleotides, the CDR3 is TGCGCCAGCAGCTTGCGACTAGATCCCTACGAGCAGTACTTC. Its translation is CASSLRLDPYEQYF.

The V and J genes are TRBV5-1 and TRBJ2-1, with TRBD2 as a possible D gene (7 bases). V was cut by 4 bases and J by 0 bases, with 26 bases left in between. The CDR3 is made up of 20 amino acids. Germline V CDR1 and CDR2: SGHRS, YFSETQ. The DNA for the CDR3 is TGCGCCAGCAGCCGCCAGACTGGGGGGGCCGATGTTAGCTCCTACAATGAGCAGTTCTTC. This translates into CASSRQTGGADVSSYNEQFF.

The chain employs TRBV27 and TRBJ2-7; no clear D. The germline V gene has CDR1 MNHEY and CDR2 SMNVEV (reference sequence). CDR3 size: 14 residues. V lost 5 bases to trimming and J lost 2 bases, with 13 bases between them. Here the CDR3 reads CASSPTYRPYEQYF. In nucleotides, the CDR3 is TGTGCCAGCAGTCCGACATACCGTCCCTACGAGCAGTACTTC.